These 23 T cell receptor beta chains were all obtained from the same sample, sequenced in a study of CD8 T cells in ankylosing spondylitis. Findings of the study overall: Typical of ankylosing spondylitis blood, it appeared, was a TCR beta motif of under 10 highly homologous variants.

Antigen specificity for these receptors is unknown. TCRdb reprocessed the 5' RACE reads with MiXCR, giving one entry per CDR3 protein. The sample has about 800,000 distinct CDR3 sequences; about an eighth are singletons. Sequencing was done on a sample of blood, either unsorted or a sorted T cell fraction (not recorded which). These receptors originate from a male donor with ankylosing spondylitis.

This clonotype was observed at least ten times. The rearrangement joins TRBV12-3 or TRBV12-4 to TRBJ1-4; maybe TRBD1 (6 bases). The CDR3 totals 14 residues. The V end was cut by 7 bases, the J end by 8 bases, with 17 bases between. CDR3 coding DNA: TGTGCCAGCAAGGAGGGCAGGGGCTACGAAAAACTGTTTTTT. It codes for CASKEGRGYEKLFF.

The genes are TRBV7-2 and TRBJ2-1; maybe TRBD1 (6 bases). In germline, CDR1 is SGHTA, CDR2 FQGNSA. V was cut by 5 bases and J by 8 bases, with 13 bases left in between. This CDR3 comprises 13 residues. CDR3 coding DNA: TGTGCCAGCAGCCCGCAGGGGCCCCATGAGCAGTTCTTC. Its translation is CASSPQGPHEQFF.

This rearrangement joins TRBV7-2 to TRBJ2-1; no clear D. The CDR3 has 13 residues. The germline V gene has CDR1 SGHTA and CDR2 FQGNSA. The germline V and J ends were trimmed by 2 bases and 7 bases, with 9 bases remaining between them. CDR3 region: CASSLSTANEQFF. CDR3 sequence (DNA): TGTGCCAGCAGCTTATCTACTGCAAATGAGCAGTTCTTC.

The table lists this clonotype with a few counts. V gene TRBV28 combines with J gene TRBJ2-7; 7 bases line up with TRBD1. Germline V gene data show CDR1 as MDHEN and CDR2 as SYDVKM. V shed 2 bases and J 0 bases; nucleotides not matched to a gene: 4. The CDR3 spans 15 residues. The CDR3 DNA is TGTGCCAGCAGTTTACCTCGGGACAGCTCCTACGAGCAGTACTTC. This gives the protein CASSLPRDSSYEQYF.

V usage is TRBV7-8 and J usage is TRBJ2-2, with D tentatively TRBD1 or TRBD2 (6 bases each). The CDR3 extends over 16 amino acids. Germline V gene data show CDR1 as SGHVS and CDR2 as FQNEAQ. The V and J ends lost 2 bases and 7 bases respectively, with 17 bases between them. CDR3 sequence: CASSLLGGRIIGELFF. The CDR3 DNA reads as TGTGCCAGCAGCTTACTAGGGGGGCGGATCATCGGGGAGCTGTTTTTT. Based on the CDR3 plus reference TRBV7-8 and TRBJ2-2, the full variable domain is GAGVSQSPRYKVAKRGQDVALRCDPISGHVSLFWYQQALGQGPEFLTYFQNEAQLDKSGLPSDRFFAERPEGSVSTLKIQRTQQEDSAVYLCASSLLGGRIIGELFFGEGSRLTVL.

The sample holds a few counts of this clonotype. The CDR3 sequence: CMGQEGGVAANYGYTF. The CDR3 DNA sequence: TGCATGGGTCAGGAAGGGGGCGTCGCAGCTAACTATGGCTACACCTTC. The V call is TRBV20-1, the J call TRBJ1-2, with 7 bases fitting TRBD1. The CDR3 spans 16 residues. From germline, CDR1 is DFQATT and CDR2 SNEGSKA (reference sequence).

This chain links TRBV24-1 with TRBJ2-5; unclear D gene. Trimming left V 2 bases short and J 3 bases short, with 12 bases between. The CDR3 has 15 amino acids. Germline values: CDR1 KGHDR, CDR2 SFDVKD. The DNA of the CDR3 is TGTGCCACCAGTGATTCTGGATCTAAAAAAGAGACCCAGTACTTC. It translates to CATSDSGSKKETQYF.

This clonotype has ten or more counts. V and J are TRBV6-5 and TRBJ1-2; D gene unclear. The CDR3 is made up of 12 amino acids. Germline assignment: CDR1 MNHEY and CDR2 SVGAGI. V gave up 6 bases and J gave up 4 bases, with 9 bases separating them. Here the CDR3 DNA reads TGTGCCAGCAGCCCCAAAGGCTATGGCTACACCTTC. Its translation is CASSPKGYGYTF.

Many counts were recorded for this clonotype. The rearrangement uses TRBV7-3 and TRBJ2-1, with 9 bases identical to TRBD2. The CDR3 length is 16 residues. V dropped 2 bases and J dropped 6; count of bases not matched to a gene: 8. CDR1 and CDR2 (germline): SGHTA, FQGTGA. CDR3 DNA: TGTGCCAGCAGCTTACGATTTAGCGGGGGAGTCAATGAGCAGTTCTTC. Its protein is CASSLRFSGGVNEQFF.

Comments on this clonotype: One end of the junction varies from germline; a read error may be responsible. The chain employs TRBV10-3 and TRBJ2-1; the match to TRBD1 covers 10 bases. The length of the CDR3 is 17 residues. In germline, CDR1 is ENHRY, CDR2 SYGVKD. CDR3 in amino acids: CDISESWGQGLYNEQFF. CDR3 nucleotides: TGTGACATCAGTGAGTCATGGGGACAGGGGCTCTACAATGAGCAGTTCTTC.

This clonotype was counted ten times or more. This rearrangement joins TRBV10-2 to TRBJ2-7, with 7 bases fitting TRBD2. This CDR3 spans 14 amino acids. Per germline, CDR1 WSHSY and CDR2 SAAADI. The V gene end was trimmed by 6 bases and the J gene end by 2 bases; junction bases not matched to a gene: 7. CDR3 sequence: CASRKTSDAYEQYF. DNA of the CDR3: TGCGCCAGCAGGAAAACTAGCGACGCCTACGAGCAGTACTTC.

In its sample, this clonotype was seen many times. The gene calls are TRBV6-2 or TRBV6-3 and TRBJ2-7; 7 nucleotides match TRBD1. This CDR3 contains 16 residues. The germline V gene has CDR1 MNHEY and CDR2 SVGEGT. The V and J ends lost 2 bases and 3 bases, in that order; junction bases with no gene match: 10. CDR3 protein: CASSYRARGTDYEQYF. In nucleotides, the CDR3 is TGTGCCAGCAGTTACCGGGCCAGGGGGACGGACTACGAGCAGTACTTC.

This clonotype was detected only a few times. The chain carries TRBV25-1 and TRBJ1-2; no clear D gene. There are 12 residues in the CDR3. The V end was cut by 6 bases, the J end by 8 bases, with 13 bases between. Germline lookup yields CDR1 MGHDK and CDR2 SYGVNS. The CDR3 loop is CASRHPRRGYTF. In nucleotides, the CDR3 is TGTGCCAGCAGACACCCACGTAGGGGCTACACCTTC.

In DNA form, the CDR3 reads TGTGCCAGCAGCGAACTAGCGGAGACCTACGAGCAGTACTTC. It codes for CASSELAETYEQYF. The chain links TRBV9 to TRBJ2-7; TRBD2 aligns across 8 bases. From germline, CDR1 is SGDLS and CDR2 YYNGEE. The ends lost 3 bases at V and 2 bases at J; junction bases unmatched: 4. The CDR3 has 14 residues.

This clonotype was seen a few times. The V call is TRBV15, the J call TRBJ1-5; possibly TRBD1 for D (5 bases). CDR1 and CDR2 (germline): LNHNV, YYDKDF (reference sequence). V lost 5 bases to trimming and J lost 6 bases, with 14 bases between them. The CDR3 has 14 amino acids. CDR3 coding DNA: TGTGCCACCAGCCTTAAGCCAGGGCCTCAGCCCCAGCATTTT. Translation: CATSLKPGPQPQHF.

This clonotype was counted between two and nine times. The J gene is TRBJ1-1, the V gene TRBV12-3 or TRBV12-4; D gene unclear. The CDR3 is 13 residues long. V lost 0 bases and J lost 4, with 6 bases in between. The CDR3 here is CASSLAEFTEAFF. The CDR3 DNA reads as TGTGCCAGCAGTTTAGCGGAATTCACTGAAGCTTTCTTT.

This clonotype has a handful of counts. The V gene is TRBV6-1, the J gene TRBJ2-7, with D tentatively TRBD1 (5 bases). Germline assignment: CDR1 MNHNS and CDR2 SASEGT. V lost 3 bases and J lost 4, with 7 bases in between. The CDR3 covers 12 residues. The CDR3 protein is CASSEHRYEQYF. CDR3 DNA sequence: TGTGCCAGCAGTGAGCACAGGTACGAGCAGTACTTC.

This clonotype showed up many times. The CDR3 DNA sequence: TGCAGTGCTAGAAGACAGGAAGCCTCCTACAATGAGCAGTTCTTC. It encodes CSARRQEASYNEQFF. V is TRBV20-1 and J is TRBJ2-1, with D possibly being TRBD1 (6 bases). CDR3 length: 15 residues. Germline CDR1 DFQATT, CDR2 SNEGSKA (reference sequence). Trimming removed 2 bases at V and 0 bases at J, with 11 bases between.

This clonotype was found many times. The V gene is TRBV4-1, the J gene TRBJ1-1; no reliable D call. The length of the CDR3 is 14 residues. Trimming shortened V by 0 bases and J by 1 base, and 6 bases separated the two germline ends. CDR1 MGHRA and CDR2 YSYEKL come from the germline V gene. The DNA of the CDR3 is TGCGCCAGCAGCCAAGATACCACGAACACTGAAGCTTTCTTT. Its translation is CASSQDTTNTEAFF.

The chain carries TRBV7-6 and TRBJ2-5, with D unclear. This CDR3 spans 14 amino acids. V lost 2 bases and J lost 5, with 12 bases in between. Germline values: CDR1 SGHVS, CDR2 FNYEAQ. In nucleotides, the CDR3 is TGTGCCAGCAGCTTATTTCACGGGCAGGAGACCCAGTACTTC. This sequence encodes CASSLFHGQETQYF.

This clonotype was recorded at least ten times. V is TRBV6-6 and J is TRBJ2-5; D not resolved. The CDR3 extends over 15 amino acids. V lost 4 bases, J lost 0 bases, and 12 bases lay in between. Germline assignment: CDR1 MNHNY and CDR2 SVGAGI (reference sequence). The CDR3 protein is CASSSPRVDQETQYF. CDR3 DNA: TGTGCCAGCAGTTCCCCTCGGGTGGACCAAGAGACCCAGTACTTC.

This clonotype was detected only a few times. CDR3 nucleotides: TGCAGTGCTAGAGACATTCTGACTAGCGGGGGGCCGAGCTCCTACAATGAGCAGTTCTTC. Its translation: CSARDILTSGGPSSYNEQFF. The gene calls are TRBV20-1 and TRBJ2-1, with 13 bases lining up with TRBD2. CDR3 length: 20 residues. With V trimmed by 0 bases and J by 0 bases, 11 bases remained unmatched. CDR1 is DFQATT, CDR2 SNEGSKA, per germline (reference sequence).

Comments on this clonotype: This may stem from a read error, because a much larger clone lies one nucleotide away. The chain is built from TRBV12-3 or TRBV12-4 and TRBJ2-1; D is unresolved. The CDR3 is 12 residues long. The CDR3 loop reads CASSLSAYERFF. CDR3 DNA sequence: TGTGCCAGCAGTTTATCAGCCTATGAGCGGTTCTTC.